This T cell receptor (beta chain) was sequenced during a study of T cell clones after liver transplantation. Generated by immunoSEQ multiplex PCR, the TCRdb table keeps only in-frame clones and is missing some. The sample shows roughly 100,000 clones, 75% to 85% of them seen only once. Germline-derived CDR1 and CDR2 are MNHEY and SMNVEV (reference sequence). This CDR3 is 14 amino acids long. The V end was cut by 6 bases, the J end by 5 bases, with 16 bases between. This receptor was identified in a human donor who received a liver transplant. The chain is built from TRBV27 and TRBJ2-5; D is uncertain. Source: CD4+ T cells from blood, taken before liver transplant. The CDR3 is CASSPIGRSETQYF. CDR3 nucleotides: TGTGCCAGCAGCCCCATCGGCCGGTCGGAGACCCAGTACTTC.